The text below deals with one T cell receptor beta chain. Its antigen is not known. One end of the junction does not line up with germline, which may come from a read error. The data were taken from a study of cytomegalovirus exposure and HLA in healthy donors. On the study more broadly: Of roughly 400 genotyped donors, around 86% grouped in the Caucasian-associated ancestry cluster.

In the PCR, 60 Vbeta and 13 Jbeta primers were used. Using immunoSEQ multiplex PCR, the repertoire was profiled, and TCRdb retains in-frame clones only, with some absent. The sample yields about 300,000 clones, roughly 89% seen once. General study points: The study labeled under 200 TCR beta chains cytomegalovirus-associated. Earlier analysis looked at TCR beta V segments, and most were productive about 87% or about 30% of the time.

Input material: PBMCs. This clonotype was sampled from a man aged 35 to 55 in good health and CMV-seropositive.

DNA for the CDR3: TGTTCCAGCAGCTCGAGTCGAAACAGGGCTTTCTTT. It yields the protein CSSSSSRNRAFF. This chain connects TRBV7-9 to TRBJ1-1, with a weak D call TRBD1 (5 bases). The CDR3 covers 12 residues. CDR1 and CDR2 from the germline V gene are SEHNR and FQNEAQ (reference sequence).